The next 27 T cell receptor beta chains were all read from a single sample in a study of OX40 agonist ivuxolimab in advanced cancers. Sequenced by immunoSEQ multiplex PCR; TCRdb stores in-frame clones only, minus some. This sample has about 55,000 clones, with approximately 84% found just once. Material: CD4+ or CD8+ T cells sorted from blood, obtained in a trial of the OX40 agonist ivuxolimab. Receptors were obtained from an adult with an advanced solid tumor such as melanoma, head and neck, liver or kidney cancer.

The chain has TRBV7-9 and TRBJ2-7; D is perhaps TRBD1 (6 bases). CDR1 is SEHNR and CDR2 is FQNEAQ in the germline V gene (reference sequence). CDR3 length: 15 residues. The germline V and J ends were trimmed by 5 bases and 0 bases, with 14 bases remaining between them. CDR3 residues: CASSALVGASYEQYF. CDR3 bases: TGTGCCAGCAGCGCTCTAGTGGGGGCCTCCTACGAGCAGTACTTC.

This chain links TRBV7-6 with TRBJ1-1; 10 bases align to TRBD1. The V gene's germline CDR1 is SGHVS and CDR2 FNYEAQ. The V gene end was trimmed by 7 bases and the J gene end by 5 bases; junction bases not matched to a gene: 19. This CDR3 has 18 residues. The CDR3 here is CASTLVPGQGKEGTEAFF. CDR3 DNA: TGTGCCAGCACCCTAGTGCCGGGACAGGGGAAGGAGGGGACTGAAGCTTTCTTT.

The chain is built from TRBV6-5 and TRBJ2-3; D not resolved. CDR3 length: 12 residues. The germline CDR1 and CDR2 sequences are MNHEY and SVGAGI. V was cut by 0 bases and J by 6 bases, with 4 bases left in between. The CDR3 sequence: CASSYSMDTQYF. CDR3 DNA sequence: TGTGCCAGCAGTTACTCGATGGATACGCAGTATTTT.

The chain employs TRBV5-5 and TRBJ1-1; D might be TRBD1 (5 bases). This CDR3 has 15 residues. Trimming pared 5 bases from V and 5 bases from J, leaving 19 bases between. Germline assignment: CDR1 SGHKS and CDR2 YYEKEE (reference sequence). The CDR3 coding sequence is TGTGCCAGCAGTCGAACGGGGGAGCTTACTACTGAAGCTTTCTTT. Its translation is CASSRTGELTTEAFF.

The CDR3 protein is CASSLITGRDNEQFF. The CDR3 region has the DNA TGTGCCAGCAGCTTAATAACAGGGAGGGACAATGAGCAGTTCTTC. V and J are TRBV7-3 and TRBJ2-1; D might be TRBD2 (7 bases). With 1 base removed from V and 5 bases from J, the gap between germline ends came to 12 bases. CDR3 length: 15 amino acids. Germline assignment: CDR1 SGHTA and CDR2 FQGTGA.

V is TRBV28 and J is TRBJ2-7, with D perhaps TRBD1 (6 bases). Germline V gives CDR1 MDHEN, CDR2 SYDVKM. The CDR3 covers 15 residues. The ends were cut back, 5 bases at V and 3 bases at J, with 17 bases in the middle. The CDR3 DNA is TGTGCCAGCAGTCCACGGACAGTCCAATACTACGAGCAGTACTTC. Its translation is CASSPRTVQYYEQYF.

This chain uses TRBV28 with TRBJ2-7, with TRBD1 matching over 9 bases. The CDR3 covers 16 residues. J was trimmed by 7 bases and V by 5 bases; bases with no gene match: 15. Germline assignment: CDR1 MDHEN and CDR2 SYDVKM. The CDR3 DNA reads as TGTGCCAGCAGTACCGTTATGGGACAGGGCCTATGGGAGCAGTACTTC. It encodes CASSTVMGQGLWEQYF.

The chain employs TRBV5-1 and TRBJ2-7; 8 positions match TRBD1. The V and J ends lost 4 bases and 4 bases, in that order; junction bases with no gene match: 7. This CDR3 comprises 14 residues. CDR1 is SGHRS and CDR2 is YFSETQ in the germline V gene. CDR3 loop: CASSARTGYYEQYF. In DNA form, the CDR3 reads TGCGCCAGCAGCGCCCGGACAGGGTATTACGAGCAGTACTTC.

The CDR3 nucleotides read TGTGCCAGCAGTTTATGGGGAGGCAGGGCGGCTTTCTTT. It codes for CASSLWGGRAAFF. The genes are TRBV27 and TRBJ1-1; D possibly corresponds to TRBD1 (5 bases). Germline CDR1 MNHEY, CDR2 SMNVEV (reference sequence). The CDR3 consists of 13 residues. V was cut by 1 base and J by 11 bases, with 14 bases left in between.

The V and J genes are TRBV6-1 and TRBJ1-3; D may be TRBD1 (6 bases). Germline V gives CDR1 MNHNS, CDR2 SASEGT. Deletions cut 3 bases from V and 4 bases from J, with 19 bases between. The CDR3 loop spans 17 amino acids. As DNA, the CDR3 is TGTGCCAGCAGTGAGAGGGCATCCAGGGGCTCGGGAAACACCATATATTTT. Its protein is CASSERASRGSGNTIYF.

The chain uses TRBV10-3 and TRBJ1-5; tentative D call: TRBD1 (5 bases). Germline CDR1 and CDR2: ENHRY and SYGVKD. There are 15 residues in the CDR3. Trimming left V 5 bases short and J 4 bases short, with 15 bases between. The CDR3 coding sequence is TGTGCCATCAGTCCCGAGACAGCGGTGAATCAGCCCCAGCATTTT. Translation gives CAISPETAVNQPQHF.

The chain joins TRBV6-5 to TRBJ1-2; D is ambiguous. Trimming shortened V by 2 bases and J by 2 bases, and 9 bases separated the two germline ends. This CDR3 spans 14 amino acids. CDR1 is MNHEY and CDR2 is SVGAGI in the germline V gene. The DNA for the CDR3 is TGTGCCAGCAGTTACGGGGTAGGGAACTATGGCTACACCTTC. Protein product: CASSYGVGNYGYTF.

V and J are TRBV28 and TRBJ2-6; a possible D gene is TRBD1 (6 bases). Trimming shortened V by 1 base and J by 1 base, and 14 bases separated the two germline ends. The CDR3 sequence is 18 residues long. CDR1 is MDHEN, CDR2 SYDVKM, per germline. CDR3 region: CASSLSQGMWSGANVLTF. The DNA for the CDR3 is TGTGCCAGCAGTTTATCGCAGGGGATGTGGTCTGGGGCCAACGTCCTGACTTTC.

CDR3 protein: CASSRDYRGNEQFF. Written as DNA, the CDR3 is TGTGCCAGCAGCCGAGACTACCGAGGCAATGAGCAGTTCTTC. This rearrangement joins TRBV7-6 to TRBJ2-1; a possible D gene is TRBD2 (5 bases). This CDR3 is 14 amino acids long. CDR1 and CDR2 from the germline V gene are SGHVS and FNYEAQ. V was trimmed by 5 bases and J by 6 bases, leaving 14 bases between them.

The V call is TRBV13, the J call TRBJ2-2; D is unresolved. The CDR3 runs 17 residues. Trimming took off 3 bases at V and 5 bases at J, with 19 bases between the two ends. Germline-derived CDR1 and CDR2 are PRHDT and FYEKMQ (reference sequence). The CDR3 sequence: CASSLDGLPLQTGELFF. DNA of the CDR3: TGTGCCAGCAGCTTGGACGGCCTACCTCTGCAGACCGGGGAGCTGTTTTTT. Drawing the rest from reference TRBV13 and TRBJ2-2, the complete variable domain is AAGVIQSPRHLIKEKRETATLKCYPIPRHDTVYWYQQGPGQDPQFLISFYEKMQSDKGSIPDRFSAQQFSDYHSELNMSSLELGDSALYFCASSLDGLPLQTGELFFGEGSRLTVL.

This rearrangement joins TRBV5-1 to TRBJ2-7; D is perhaps TRBD1 (6 bases). The germline V gene encodes CDR1 SGHRS and CDR2 YFSETQ. This CDR3 is built from 17 residues. The ends were cut back, 0 bases at V and 0 bases at J, with 16 bases in the middle. The CDR3 DNA is TGCGCCAGCAGCTTGGCCCCCCCCCGGGACACCTCCTACGAGCAGTACTTC. Its protein is CASSLAPPRDTSYEQYF.

CDR3 nucleotide sequence: TGTGCCAGCAGCTCTCTGGACAGGGTCCAGAACACTGAAGCTTTCTTT. This gives the protein CASSSLDRVQNTEAFF. The chain recombines TRBV5-6 with TRBJ1-1; 8 bases match TRBD1. The germline V gene has CDR1 SGHDT and CDR2 YYEEEE. J gave up 1 base and V 3 bases, and 8 bases lay outside the gene matches. The length of the CDR3 is 16 residues.

This CDR3 is CASSSRQGANRIDGYTF. The CDR3 DNA is TGCGCCAGCAGCTCCCGACAGGGGGCGAATCGGATCGATGGCTACACCTTC. The chain combines TRBV5-1 with TRBJ1-2, with 10 bases identical to TRBD1. Trimming cost V 3 bases and J 6 bases; bases outside gene matches: 14. CDR1 is SGHRS and CDR2 is YFSETQ in the germline V gene. The CDR3 covers 17 residues. Based on the CDR3 plus reference TRBV5-1 and TRBJ1-2, the full variable domain is KAGVTQTPRYLIKTRGQQVTLSCSPISGHRSVSWYQQTPGQGLQFLFEYFSETQRNKGNFPGRFSGRQFSNSRSEMNVSTLELGDSALYLCASSSRQGANRIDGYTFGSGTRLTVV.

This chain connects TRBV25-1 to TRBJ2-1, with 7 bases lining up with TRBD1. The CDR3 is made up of 16 amino acids. Germline assignment: CDR1 MGHDK and CDR2 SYGVNS. J gave up 8 bases and V 1 base, and 11 bases lay outside the gene matches. The CDR3: CASSEWKGGHYYEQFF. DNA for the CDR3: TGTGCCAGCAGTGAATGGAAAGGGGGCCACTATTATGAGCAGTTCTTC. Full variable domain (outside the CDR3, taken from reference TRBV25-1 and TRBJ2-1): EADIYQTPRYLVIGTGKKITLECSQTMGHDKMYWYQQDPGMELHLIHYSYGVNSTEKGDLSSESTVSRIRTEHFPLTLESARPSHTSQYLCASSEWKGGHYYEQFFGPGTRLTVL.

This clone has a single count. V is TRBV2 and J is TRBJ2-3; 7 positions match TRBD1. Per germline, CDR1 SNHLY and CDR2 FYNNEI. V dropped 4 bases and J dropped 2; count of bases not matched to a gene: 15. CDR3 length equals 18 residues. The CDR3, as DNA: TGTGCCAGCAGTGGGGTCCCGGGACAGCCCTATCTCACAGATACGCAGTATTTT. It yields the protein CASSGVPGQPYLTDTQYF.

The V gene is TRBV10-3, the J gene TRBJ2-5, with D possibly matching TRBD2 (6 bases). Trimming stripped 0 bases from V and 5 bases from J, with 13 bases between. Germline loops: CDR1 ENHRY, CDR2 SYGVKD. CDR3 length: 15 amino acids. DNA of the CDR3: TGTGCCATCAGTGAGTCGACATCACGGGGGGAGACCCAGTACTTC. Its protein product is CAISESTSRGETQYF.

The chain is built from TRBV28 and TRBJ1-1; TRBD1 might be the D (5 bases). V lost 6 bases and J 4 bases, leaving 12 bases between the germline ends. The germline V gene encodes CDR1 MDHEN and CDR2 SYDVKM. The CDR3 is made up of 13 amino acids. CDR3 bases: TGTGCCAGCAGCGTAGGACAAAGCACTGAAGCTTTCTTT. Translation: CASSVGQSTEAFF.

The rearrangement joins TRBV11-2 to TRBJ2-2; D ambiguous. Trimming took off 5 bases at V and 4 bases at J, with 8 bases between the two ends. From germline, CDR1 is SGHAT and CDR2 FQNNGV. This CDR3 contains 13 residues. The CDR3 protein is CASSPLGTGELFF. The CDR3 DNA reads as TGTGCCAGCAGCCCCCTGGGCACCGGGGAGCTGTTTTTT.

Comments on this clone: Other DNA sequences in this sample translate to the same CDR3. The chain is built from TRBV9 and TRBJ1-3; unclear D gene. The CDR3 totals 14 residues. The V end lost 2 bases, the J end lost 4 bases, and 10 bases lay between the germline ends. Germline loops: CDR1 SGDLS, CDR2 YYNGEE. The CDR3 DNA is TGTGCCAGCAGCGTTTGGGGTTCCGGAAACACCATATATTTT. It yields the protein CASSVWGSGNTIYF.

J is TRBJ1-1 and V is TRBV7-6; D might be TRBD1 (5 bases). The CDR3 length is 15 residues. V dropped 1 base and J dropped 0 bases, with 9 bases sitting between them. The V gene's germline CDR1 is SGHVS and CDR2 FNYEAQ. The CDR3 loop is CASSLGRGMNTEAFF. CDR3 bases: TGTGCCAGCAGCTTAGGTCGGGGCATGAACACTGAAGCTTTCTTT.

As for this clone: No conserved phenylalanine or tryptophan ends this CDR3, so it is likely a read error. The rearrangement links TRBV5-5 to TRBJ1-6; TRBD1 is a possible D gene (5 bases). The CDR3 length is 14 residues. Trimming removed 5 bases from V and 6 bases from J, with 12 bases in between. Germline assignment: CDR1 SGHKS and CDR2 YYEKEE (reference sequence). The CDR3 protein is CASRLGGFNSPLHL. The CDR3 DNA reads TGTGCCAGCAGGCTGGGGGGGTTTAATTCACCCCTCCACCTT.

This chain uses TRBV6-6 with TRBJ1-1; D call uncertain. Trimming cost V 2 bases and J 1 base, with 5 bases left between them. This CDR3 region has 13 residues. Germline lookup yields CDR1 MNHNY and CDR2 SVGAGI (reference sequence). DNA of the CDR3: TGTGCCAGCAGTTACATTGAGAACACTGAAGCTTTCTTT. Protein: CASSYIENTEAFF.